This T cell receptor (beta chain) was captured in a study of T cells after yellow fever vaccination. At the level of the study: The fractions with low cell numbers were processed using SMART-Seq v4 Ultra Low Input. Points from the study as a whole: Most primary-vaccination clones recurred post-booster (roughly 97% CD4, more than 85% CD8). Only a minor proportion of clonotypes was detected across both CD4 and CD8 compartments.

TCRdb reanalysed the 5' RACE reads using MiXCR and keeps one entry per CDR3 protein. The repertoire has about 160,000 distinct CDR3 sequences, almost 7% of them found once; the top ten carry roughly 2.5%. Trimming took 0 bases from V and 3 from J, leaving 12 bases between them. The CDR3 consists of 15 residues. Germline CDR1 reads SGHRS; CDR2 reads YFSETQ. About this clonotype itself: The antigen remains undetermined.

The chain uses TRBV5-1 and TRBJ2-5; D unresolved. This receptor was taken from a man younger than 35 who received the YFV17D yellow fever vaccine. Here the sequenced sample was CD4+ T cells sorted from PBMCs, taken around 5 days after the first yellow fever vaccination. CDR3 region: CASSLGGTVEETQYF. The CDR3 DNA reads as TGCGCCAGCAGCTTGGGTGGCACCGTAGAAGAGACCCAGTACTTC.